This T cell receptor beta chain was documented in a study of cytomegalovirus exposure and HLA in healthy donors. Study-wide points: TCR beta sequences reportedly predicted most subjects' HLA-A and HLA-B alleles accurately.

Both 60 Vbeta primers and 13 Jbeta primers went into the PCR. Some clones are missing from TCRdb's copy, which holds only in-frame ones; the method was immunoSEQ multiplex PCR. Here the sample spans fewer than 120,000 clones, 76% being singletons. Concerning this clone: The antigen is not known.

Trimming removed 2 bases at V and 2 bases at J, with 13 bases between. The germline V gene has CDR1 SGHDN and CDR2 FVKESK. The CDR3 covers 15 residues. The sequencing input was PBMCs. The TCR was taken from a man younger than 40 in good health and CMV-seropositive. The genes are TRBV14 and TRBJ2-7, with unresolved D. Here the CDR3 reads CASSQRSGVPYEQYF. CDR3 DNA: TGTGCCAGCAGCCAAAGGTCAGGCGTCCCCTACGAGCAGTACTTC.